The clone carrying this T cell receptor beta chain was recorded many times. The data originate from a study of human T cells and chemical hapten exposure. Time point indicated: pre-sensitization, week 0. Regarding treatment: therapeutic diphenylcyclopropenone sensitization with weekly scalp DPC. Via MiXCR, TCRdb re-called the RACE reads, giving one row per CDR3 protein. Here the sample spans fewer than 300,000 distinct CDR3 sequences, approximately 8.6% being singletons. This TCR derives from a woman aged 40 to 50 with alopecia areata. Some clones in this sample may be carry-over from other donors' samples. The sample in question was whole blood, obtained in connection with sensitization to the hapten diphenylcyclopropenone (DPC).

The chain's CDR3 is CASSARQGAIEKLFF. CDR3 nucleotide sequence: TGTGCCAGCAGTGCTCGACAGGGGGCGATTGAAAAACTGTTTTTT. The V call is TRBV7-2, the J call TRBJ1-4, with 10 bases lining up with TRBD1. J gave up 7 bases and V 6 bases, and 8 bases lay outside the gene matches. Germline V CDR1 and CDR2: SGHTA, FQGNSA. CDR3 size: 15 residues.